The clone carrying this TCR beta chain came up a few times. This sample stems from a study of blood T cell repertoires in COVID-19. On the study more broadly: Researchers got acute and convalescent COVID-19 samples from the United States, Italy and Spain. Sample material is recorded as cDNA or gDNA derived from T cells, B-cell-depleted T cells, or PBMCs.

Source study methods: Cell counts per sample came from amplifying reference gene primers. The data were produced by immunoSEQ multiplex PCR, yet TCRdb's version contains in-frame clones alone and is incomplete. The V and J calls and clone size were taken over from that table, and D and trimming were inferred from the DNA. This table has roughly 120,000 clones, around four fifths appearing once. The origin of this receptor is a man in his thirties or forties with acute or convalescent COVID-19. Sequenced sample: peripheral blood.

The CDR3 protein is CASSGDRNTGELFF. The CDR3 coding sequence is TGTGCCAGCAGCGGGGACAGGAACACCGGGGAGCTGTTTTTT. The V gene is TRBV5-4, the J gene TRBJ2-2, with 7 positions matching TRBD1. The V gene end was trimmed by 4 bases and the J gene end by 1 base; junction bases not matched to a gene: 1. There are 14 residues in the CDR3. Germline V CDR1 and CDR2: SGHNT, YYREEE (reference sequence).